This TCR beta chain was obtained from a study of T-cell memory formation after mild COVID-19 (dated by TCRdb to the early 2020s). General notes on the study: TCR sequence clusters from the two donors were found to be largely donor specific. In two donors, T-cell clones that expanded and contracted after mild COVID-19 were followed by sequencing TCRalpha and TCRbeta repertoires longitudinally. Two young, previously healthy adult volunteers, one female and one male, were included in the cohort.

Per the germline V gene (reference sequence), DFQATT is the CDR1 and SNEGSKA is the CDR2. At the junction V is shortened by 3 bases and J by 6 bases, with 14 bases in between. Spanning cysteine to phenylalanine, the CDR3 consists of 13 amino acids. The DNA shown is the 39-base CDR3, in frame from base 1. TCRdb records Illumina NovaSeq 6000 as the sequencer. TCRalpha and TCRbeta cDNA libraries were built by 5'RACE with constant-segment primers, adding sample barcodes and unique molecular identifiers. Trizol reagent was used to extract RNA from every sample. Library amplification was performed in two PCR steps, and a second sample barcode and Illumina TruSeq adapters were introduced in the second step. Libraries were sequenced on an Illumina NovaSeq with 2 x 150 bp paired-end reads. The authors' pipeline ran thus. The reads were demultiplexed and collapsed into UMI-guided consensus sequences using migec v1.2.7. Using mixcr v2.1.11, the UMI consensuses were aligned to TRA and TRB V and J templates and assembled into clonotypes. Clonotypes were classified as expanded or contracted when called significant by both edgeR and NoisET, with noise models trained on biological replicates. For edgeR calls, the cutoffs were a false discovery rate-adjusted p below 0.01 and a log2 fold-change threshold of 1. As an exploratory analysis of dynamics, max-normalized trajectories of the 1000 most abundant clonotypes were examined by PCA with hierarchical clustering. Each responding clone was given a CD4 or CD8 phenotype based on the CD4+ and CD8+ repertoires, which had been sequenced separately. The public reads were reprocessed in TCRdb via fastp at Q25 and MiXCR, keeping in-frame beta chains. CDR3 protein duplicates are merged, each entry listing the most common genes and DNA. V and J calls and clone size were set by TCRdb, not the authors. This sample has a few hundred thousand distinct CDR3 sequences in its table, and 15% to 20% of those were observed once. Together, the top ten hold 20% to 25% of the sample.

The investigation overall reported the following: The study covered only a couple of mild cases, and larger cohorts including severe cases with pre-infection samples were considered necessary. Whether the second-wave clones peaking on day 37 were SARS-CoV-2 specific was not confirmed. Balanced CD4/CD8 phenotypes were observed for clones contracting from day 15 to 85, whereas a bias towards CD4+ was observed for a second wave of clones expanding from day 15 to 37. The detection of some responding clones in pre-infection memory suggests that pre-existing cross-reactive memory T cells joined the SARS-CoV-2 response. Contracting CD4+ clones turned up mainly in the CM and EM memory subsets, whereas EMRA was where CD8+ clones were enriched.

PBMCs were isolated by Ficoll-Paque density gradient centrifugation. There are a few counts of this clonotype. Its antigen is unknown. Qualities for individual bases were not recorded, and no much larger clone is one base off. Sequenced sample: PBMCs or a T cell subset sorted from them (not recorded which). Recombination connected TRBV20-1 to TRBJ1-2; a tentative D call is TRBD1 (5 bases match). The receptor's source is a man between 18 and 29 years old who had mild COVID-19 (a few samples of this study predate the infection). The sample titles of this study are shuffled in the database, so cell type and time point are left out; the donor was told from shared clones. At the DNA level, the sequence is TGCAGTGCTAGCAGCCAGGGAGGCCATGGCTACACCTTC. This is translated as CSASSQGGHGYTF.